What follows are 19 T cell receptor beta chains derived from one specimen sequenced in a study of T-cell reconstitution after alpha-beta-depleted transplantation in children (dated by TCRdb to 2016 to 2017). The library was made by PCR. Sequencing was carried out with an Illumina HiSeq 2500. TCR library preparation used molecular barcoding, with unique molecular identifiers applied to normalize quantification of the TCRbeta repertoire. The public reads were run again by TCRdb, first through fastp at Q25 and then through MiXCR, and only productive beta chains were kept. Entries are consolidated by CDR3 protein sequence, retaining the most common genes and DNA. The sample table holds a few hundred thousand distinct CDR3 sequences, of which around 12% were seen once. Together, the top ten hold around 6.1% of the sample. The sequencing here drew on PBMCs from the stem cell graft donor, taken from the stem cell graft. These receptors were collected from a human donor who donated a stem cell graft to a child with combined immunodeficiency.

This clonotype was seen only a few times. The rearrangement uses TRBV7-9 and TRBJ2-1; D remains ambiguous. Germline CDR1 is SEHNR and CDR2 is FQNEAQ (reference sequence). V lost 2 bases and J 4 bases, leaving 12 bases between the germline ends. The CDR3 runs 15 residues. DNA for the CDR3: TGTGCCAGCAGCTTACTTGGGTTTGAGTACAATGAGCAGTTCTTC. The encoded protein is CASSLLGFEYNEQFF.

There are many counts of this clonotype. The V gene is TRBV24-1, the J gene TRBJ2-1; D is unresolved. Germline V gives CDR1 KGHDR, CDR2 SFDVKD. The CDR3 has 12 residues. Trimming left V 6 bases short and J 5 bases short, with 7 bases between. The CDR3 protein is CATSLSNNEQFF. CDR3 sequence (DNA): TGTGCCACCAGTCTGAGCAACAATGAGCAGTTCTTC.

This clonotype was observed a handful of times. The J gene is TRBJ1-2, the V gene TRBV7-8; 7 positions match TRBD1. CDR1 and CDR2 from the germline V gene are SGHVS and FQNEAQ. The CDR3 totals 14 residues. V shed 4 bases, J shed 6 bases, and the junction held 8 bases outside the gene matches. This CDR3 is CASSSPGRGHGYTF. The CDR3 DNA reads TGTGCCAGCAGCTCCCCGGGAAGGGGGCATGGCTACACCTTC.

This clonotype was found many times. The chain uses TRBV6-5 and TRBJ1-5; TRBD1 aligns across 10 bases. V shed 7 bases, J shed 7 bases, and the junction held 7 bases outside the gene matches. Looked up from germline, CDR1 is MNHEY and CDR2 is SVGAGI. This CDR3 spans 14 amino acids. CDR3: CASTSGQGVQPQHF. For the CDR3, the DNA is TGTGCCAGCACCAGTGGACAGGGGGTACAGCCCCAGCATTTT.

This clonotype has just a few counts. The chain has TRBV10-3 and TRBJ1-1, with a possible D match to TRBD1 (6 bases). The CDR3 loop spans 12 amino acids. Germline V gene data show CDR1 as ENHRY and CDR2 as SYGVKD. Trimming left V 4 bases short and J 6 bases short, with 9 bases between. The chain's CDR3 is CAISGTDAEAFF. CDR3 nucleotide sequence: TGTGCCATCAGTGGGACAGACGCTGAAGCTTTCTTT.

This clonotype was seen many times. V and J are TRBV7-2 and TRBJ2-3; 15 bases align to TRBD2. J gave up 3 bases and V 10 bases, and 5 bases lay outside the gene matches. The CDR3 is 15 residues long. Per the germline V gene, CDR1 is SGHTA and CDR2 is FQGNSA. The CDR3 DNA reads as TGTGCCACCCGGACTAGCGGGGGGGTAACAGATACGCAGTATTTT. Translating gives CATRTSGGVTDTQYF.

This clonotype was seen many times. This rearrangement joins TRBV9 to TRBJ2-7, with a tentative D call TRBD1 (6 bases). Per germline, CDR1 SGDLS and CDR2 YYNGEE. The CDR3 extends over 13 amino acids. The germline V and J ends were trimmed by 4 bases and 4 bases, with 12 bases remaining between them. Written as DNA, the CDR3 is TGTGCCAGCAGCCCCACAGGGTATTACGAGCAGTACTTC. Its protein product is CASSPTGYYEQYF.

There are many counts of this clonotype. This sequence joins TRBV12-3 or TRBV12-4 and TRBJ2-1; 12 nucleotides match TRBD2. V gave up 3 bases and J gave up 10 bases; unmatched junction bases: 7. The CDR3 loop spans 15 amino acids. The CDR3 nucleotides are TGTGCCAGCAGTTTGTCACTAGCGGGAGGATTGGAGCAGTTCTTC. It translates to CASSLSLAGGLEQFF.

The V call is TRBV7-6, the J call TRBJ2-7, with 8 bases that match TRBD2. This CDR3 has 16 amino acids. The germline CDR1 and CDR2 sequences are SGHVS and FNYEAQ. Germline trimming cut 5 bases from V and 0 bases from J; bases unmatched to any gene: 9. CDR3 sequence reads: CASSPKAGEHSYEQYF. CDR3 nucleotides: TGTGCCAGCAGCCCTAAAGCGGGGGAGCACTCCTACGAGCAGTACTTC.

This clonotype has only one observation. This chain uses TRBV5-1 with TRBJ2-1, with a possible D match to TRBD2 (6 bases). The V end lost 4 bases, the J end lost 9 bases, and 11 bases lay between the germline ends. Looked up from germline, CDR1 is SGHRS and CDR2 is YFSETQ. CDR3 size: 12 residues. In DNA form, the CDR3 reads TGCGCCAGCAGCCGACTAGAGGGTGAGCAGTTCTTC. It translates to CASSRLEGEQFF.

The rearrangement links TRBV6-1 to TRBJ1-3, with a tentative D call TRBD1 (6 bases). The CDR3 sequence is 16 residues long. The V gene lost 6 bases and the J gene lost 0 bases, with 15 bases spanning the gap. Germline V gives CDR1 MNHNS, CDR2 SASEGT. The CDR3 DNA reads TGTGCCAGCAGGAGGGGGGGACCTAACTCTGGAAACACCATATATTTT. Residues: CASRRGGPNSGNTIYF.

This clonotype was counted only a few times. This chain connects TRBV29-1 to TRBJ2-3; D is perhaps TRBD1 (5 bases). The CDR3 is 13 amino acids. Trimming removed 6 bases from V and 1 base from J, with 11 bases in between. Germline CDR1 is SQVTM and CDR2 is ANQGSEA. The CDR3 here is CSVRLGGTDTQYF. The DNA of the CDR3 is TGCAGCGTCCGGCTAGGGGGCACAGATACGCAGTATTTT.

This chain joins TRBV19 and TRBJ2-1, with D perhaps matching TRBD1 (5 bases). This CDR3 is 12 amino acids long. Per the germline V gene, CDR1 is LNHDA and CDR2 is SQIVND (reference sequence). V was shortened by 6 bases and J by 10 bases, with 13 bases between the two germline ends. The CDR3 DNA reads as TGTGCCAGTAGGGGGCTTCTTAACGAGCAGTTCTTC. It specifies CASRGLLNEQFF.

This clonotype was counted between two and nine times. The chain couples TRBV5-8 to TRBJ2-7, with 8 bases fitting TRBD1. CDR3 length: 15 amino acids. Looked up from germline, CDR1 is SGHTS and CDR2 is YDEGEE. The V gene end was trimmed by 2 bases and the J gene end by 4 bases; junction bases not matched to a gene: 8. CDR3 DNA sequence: TGTGCCAGCAGCTTTGGACAGGGTATTAGGTACGAGCAGTACTTC. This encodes CASSFGQGIRYEQYF.

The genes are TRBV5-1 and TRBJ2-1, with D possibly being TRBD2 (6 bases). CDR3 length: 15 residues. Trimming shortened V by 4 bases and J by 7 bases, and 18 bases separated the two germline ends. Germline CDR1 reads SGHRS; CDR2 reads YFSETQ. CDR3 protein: CASSEGLAGRNEQFF. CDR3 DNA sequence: TGCGCCAGCAGCGAAGGGTTGGCGGGACGGAATGAGCAGTTCTTC.

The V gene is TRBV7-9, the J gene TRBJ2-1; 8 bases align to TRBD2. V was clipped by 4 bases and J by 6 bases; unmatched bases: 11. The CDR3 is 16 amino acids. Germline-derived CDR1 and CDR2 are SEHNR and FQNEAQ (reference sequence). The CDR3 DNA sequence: TGTGCCAGCAGCTCCAGCGGGAGCGGGTGGGGCAATGAGCAGTTCTTC. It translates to CASSSSGSGWGNEQFF. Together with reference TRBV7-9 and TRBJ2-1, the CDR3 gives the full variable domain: DTGVSQNPRHKITKRGQNVTFRCDPISEHNRLYWYRQTLGQGPEFLTYFQNEAQLEKSRLLSDRFSAERPKGSFSTLEIQRTEQGDSAMYLCASSSSGSGWGNEQFFGPGTRLTVL.

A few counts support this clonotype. For the CDR3, the DNA is TGCAGCGTTAGTAAGGAGAACAATCAGCCCCAGCATTTT. This encodes CSVSKENNQPQHF. The gene calls are TRBV29-1 and TRBJ1-5; D unclear. Germline V gives CDR1 SQVTM, CDR2 ANQGSEA. V lost 5 bases to trimming and J lost 3 bases, with 11 bases between them. The CDR3 is 13 residues long.

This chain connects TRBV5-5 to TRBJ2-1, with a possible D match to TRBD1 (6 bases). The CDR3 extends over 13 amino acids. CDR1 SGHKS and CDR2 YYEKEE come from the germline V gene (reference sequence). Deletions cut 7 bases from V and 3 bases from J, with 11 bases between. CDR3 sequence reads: CASGLTGYNEQFF. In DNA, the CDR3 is TGTGCCAGCGGACTGACAGGCTACAATGAGCAGTTCTTC.

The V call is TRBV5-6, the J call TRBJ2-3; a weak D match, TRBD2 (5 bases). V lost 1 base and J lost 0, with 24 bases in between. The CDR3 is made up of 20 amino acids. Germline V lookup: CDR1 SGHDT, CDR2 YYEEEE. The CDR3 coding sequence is TGTGCCAGCAGCTTGTTCGCCTGGCGGGCCGAACGCCAAAGCACAGATACGCAGTATTTT. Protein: CASSLFAWRAERQSTDTQYF.